Below are 31 T cell receptor beta chains sequenced from a single sample in a study of beta chain features in type 1 diabetes. Overall study results and limits: For Type 1 diabetes patients, all four CD4+ subsets carried TCRB CDR3s that were moderately but significantly shorter.

Their antigen targets remain unknown. Expressed TCRB transcripts were sequenced because the entire RNA isolate underwent reverse transcription. Some clones are missing from TCRdb's copy, which holds only in-frame ones; the method was immunoSEQ multiplex PCR. Of about 160,000 clones detected, about 8.3% appear once; the ten largest clones hold more than 0.45%. Sequenced: central memory CD4+ T cells from blood. Receptors originate from a woman under 30 with type 1 diabetes.

There are a few counts of this clone. The rearrangement joins TRBV7-9 to TRBJ1-6; TRBD1 matches 7 bases. The trim removed 5 bases at V and 9 bases at J, leaving 7 bases unmatched. The CDR3 has 14 amino acids. Germline V gives CDR1 SEHNR, CDR2 FQNEAQ (reference sequence). CDR3 nucleotide sequence: TGTGCCAGCAGCCTCGACAGGGTCGCTTCACCCCTCCACTTT. Translated, it gives CASSLDRVASPLHF. Using reference TRBV7-9 and TRBJ1-6 for the parts outside the CDR3, the full variable domain is DTGVSQNPRHKITKRGQNVTFRCDPISEHNRLYWYRQTLGQGPEFLTYFQNEAQLEKSRLLSDRFSAERPKGSFSTLEIQRTEQGDSAMYLCASSLDRVASPLHFGNGTRLTVT.

In this sample, this clone turned up a few times. J is TRBJ2-7 and V is TRBV7-9, with 11 nucleotides matching TRBD1. This CDR3 spans 16 amino acids. Per germline, CDR1 SEHNR and CDR2 FQNEAQ (reference sequence). The junction had 9 bases not matched to a gene; V was cut back by 0 bases and J by 8 bases. CDR3: CASSLAGQGVSTKQYF. The CDR3 nucleotides read TGTGCCAGCAGCTTAGCGGGACAGGGGGTCTCTACGAAGCAGTACTTC.

This sequence joins TRBV5-1 and TRBJ2-3; a possible D gene is TRBD2 (5 bases). There are 15 residues in the CDR3. V lost 4 bases and J lost 1, with 13 bases in between. Germline V gives CDR1 SGHRS, CDR2 YFSETQ. The CDR3 reads CASSPRGRGTDTQYF. For the CDR3, the DNA is TGCGCCAGCAGCCCTCGGGGTAGGGGCACAGATACGCAGTATTTT.

This clone showed up just a few times. This chain connects TRBV6-4 to TRBJ2-2; 7 bases line up with TRBD1. Germline trimming cut 5 bases from V and 4 bases from J; bases unmatched to any gene: 1. CDR3 size: 13 residues. Germline CDR1 and CDR2: MRHNA and SNTAGT. The CDR3 here is CASSRTGTGELFF. In DNA, the CDR3 is TGTGCCAGCAGTCGGACAGGCACCGGGGAGCTGTTTTTT.

The V and J genes are TRBV28 and TRBJ2-5; 10 nucleotides match TRBD2. V was clipped by 10 bases and J by 5 bases; unmatched bases: 16. This CDR3 comprises 16 residues. The germline CDR1 and CDR2 sequences are MDHEN and SYDVKM. In DNA, the CDR3 is TGTGCCACCGTTTTAGCTAGCGGGAGTAATCGGGAGACCCAGTACTTC. Translated: CATVLASGSNRETQYF.

This clone was recorded at least ten times. CDR3 sequence reads: CASSPQSAGITYEQYF. The CDR3 DNA reads TGTGCCAGCAGCCCACAATCAGCGGGGATTACCTACGAGCAGTACTTC. V is TRBV9 and J is TRBJ2-7; 7 bases fit TRBD2. With 4 bases clipped from V and 2 bases from J, the junction kept 12 bases outside the gene matches. CDR3 size: 16 residues. Per the germline V gene, CDR1 is SGDLS and CDR2 is YYNGEE.

The chain carries TRBV9 and TRBJ2-1; possible D gene TRBD2, 5 bases. The CDR3 covers 14 residues. CDR1 and CDR2 (germline): SGDLS, YYNGEE. V gave up 0 bases and J gave up 6 bases, with 10 bases separating them. The chain's CDR3 is CASSVGLLANEQFF. As DNA, the CDR3 is TGTGCCAGCAGCGTAGGGTTGCTAGCCAATGAGCAGTTCTTC.

This clone was recorded many times. The chain carries TRBV6-6 and TRBJ2-1; 10 bases are a match to TRBD2. With V trimmed by 0 bases and J by 10 bases, 6 bases remained unmatched. Germline lookup yields CDR1 MNHNY and CDR2 SVGAGI (reference sequence). The CDR3 contains 15 residues. Written as DNA, the CDR3 is TGTGCCAGCAGTTACTCGCCGGCGACTAGCGGGGAGCAGTTCTTC. Protein product: CASSYSPATSGEQFF.

A few counts support this clone. The rearrangement uses TRBV15 and TRBJ2-5; maybe TRBD2 (6 bases). The V end lost 1 base, the J end lost 2 bases, and 14 bases lay between the germline ends. CDR3 length: 16 residues. CDR1 LNHNV and CDR2 YYDKDF come from the germline V gene (reference sequence). CDR3: CATSRASTSGQETQYF. CDR3 nucleotides: TGTGCCACCAGCAGAGCGTCGACAAGCGGGCAAGAGACCCAGTACTTC.

The rearrangement links TRBV28 to TRBJ1-2, with 12 bases lining up with TRBD1. This CDR3 is 13 amino acids long. Germline V gene data show CDR1 as MDHEN and CDR2 as SYDVKM. V was clipped by 7 bases and J by 7 bases; unmatched bases: 4. Written as DNA, the CDR3 is TGTGCCAGCACCTGGGGACAGGGGGCTGGCTACACCTTC. Translating it yields CASTWGQGAGYTF.

The V and J genes are TRBV11-2 and TRBJ2-2, with 7 bases identical to TRBD2. V was clipped by 3 bases and J by 0 bases; unmatched bases: 4. Germline V gene lookup returns CDR1 SGHAT and CDR2 FQNNGV. This CDR3 comprises 16 residues. CDR3 amino acids: CASSFVAGTNTGELFF. The CDR3 DNA reads TGTGCCAGCAGCTTCGTAGCGGGTACGAACACCGGGGAGCTGTTTTTT.

The chain carries TRBV2 and TRBJ2-1, with 10 bases fitting TRBD2. The CDR3 loop spans 14 amino acids. The germline CDR1 and CDR2 sequences are SNHLY and FYNNEI. Trimming at V came to 6 bases and at J to 6 bases, leaving 5 bases not matched to a gene. DNA of the CDR3: TGTGCCAGCAGAACCTCTAGCGGGGGCAATGAGCAGTTCTTC. This sequence encodes CASRTSSGGNEQFF.

The CDR3 loop reads CASSRRLVLGRDEQFF. The DNA of the CDR3 is TGTGCCAGCAGCCGACGGTTAGTTCTCGGGCGGGATGAGCAGTTCTTC. The chain joins TRBV5-6 to TRBJ2-1; tentatively, D is TRBD2 (5 bases). V was cut by 4 bases and J by 8 bases, with 22 bases left in between. Germline loops: CDR1 SGHDT, CDR2 YYEEEE. The CDR3 is 16 residues long.

The chain has TRBV6-5 and TRBJ2-3, with D perhaps matching TRBD1 (6 bases). Germline CDR1 is MNHEY and CDR2 is SVGAGI. V lost 4 bases and J 6 bases, leaving 8 bases between the germline ends. The CDR3 length is 12 residues. CDR3 amino acids: CASSLRGDTQYF. CDR3 nucleotides: TGTGCCAGCAGTTTAAGGGGGGATACGCAGTATTTT.

This clone came up many times. The chain has TRBV14 and TRBJ2-3; no clear D. The CDR3 runs 11 residues. Germline lookup yields CDR1 SGHDN and CDR2 FVKESK. V gave up 5 bases and J gave up 2 bases, with 2 bases separating them. CDR3 sequence: CASSYTDTQYF. The CDR3 coding sequence is TGTGCCAGCAGCTACACAGATACGCAGTATTTT. The full variable domain, rest sourced from reference TRBV14 and TRBJ2-3, is EAGVTQFPSHSVIEKGQTVTLRCDPISGHDNLYWYRRVMGKEIKFLLHFVKESKQDESGMPNNRFLAERTGGTYSTLKVQPAELEDSGVYFCASSYTDTQYFGPGTRLTVL.

There are a few counts of this clone. J is TRBJ2-7 and V is TRBV29-1; TRBD1 matches at 11 bases. The V gene's germline CDR1 is SQVTM and CDR2 ANQGSEA. The CDR3 covers 14 residues. V was pared by 1 base and J by 6 bases, with 5 bases of the junction left unmatched. In DNA, the CDR3 is TGCAGCGTTGAAGCCGGGACAGGGGGGAGCGAGCAGTACTTC. This encodes CSVEAGTGGSEQYF.

This clone was seen only a few times. V gene TRBV10-3 combines with J gene TRBJ2-3; possibly TRBD1 for D (5 bases). This CDR3 spans 13 amino acids. Germline-derived CDR1 and CDR2 are ENHRY and SYGVKD. Trimming shortened V by 9 bases and J by 1 base, and 11 bases separated the two germline ends. CDR3 sequence: CAIQGKGTDTQYF. The CDR3 DNA reads TGTGCCATTCAGGGAAAGGGCACAGATACGCAGTATTTT.

This clone came up a few times. The chain carries TRBV2 and TRBJ1-4; D is uncertain. The CDR3 is 14 residues long. From germline, CDR1 is SNHLY and CDR2 FYNNEI. Trimming pared 5 bases from V and 4 bases from J, leaving 11 bases between. CDR3 loop: CASSPREINEKLFF. The CDR3 DNA is TGTGCCAGCAGTCCCCGGGAGATTAATGAAAAACTGTTTTTT.

In this sample, this clone turned up a few times. This chain uses TRBV7-9 with TRBJ1-4; maybe TRBD1 (5 bases). Germline V gene data show CDR1 as SEHNR and CDR2 as FQNEAQ (reference sequence). CDR3 length: 13 residues. V was cut by 3 bases and J by 5 bases, with 7 bases left in between. The DNA of the CDR3 is TGTGCCAGCAGCTTTGGACAAAATGAAAAACTGTTTTTT. Its protein product is CASSFGQNEKLFF.

There are a few counts of this clone. The genes are TRBV6-5 and TRBJ2-5; 11 bases fit TRBD1. After removal of 4 bases from V and 5 bases from J, the junction contained 6 bases not matched to a gene. The CDR3 is 15 residues long. The germline gives CDR1 MNHEY, CDR2 SVGAGI. DNA of the CDR3: TGTGCCAGCAGTTCAAGGGACAGGGGGATTGAGACCCAGTACTTC. It codes for CASSSRDRGIETQYF.

This clone occurred a few times. The chain is built from TRBV7-2 and TRBJ2-1; D is perhaps TRBD1 (6 bases). Germline V gene lookup returns CDR1 SGHTA and CDR2 FQGNSA. CDR3 length equals 15 residues. V lost 0 bases and J lost 3, with 9 bases in between. Here the CDR3 DNA reads TGTGCCAGCAGCTTAGCACAGGGAAACTACAATGAGCAGTTCTTC. It specifies CASSLAQGNYNEQFF.

This sequence joins TRBV18 and TRBJ2-7; possibly TRBD1 for D (6 bases). Trimming shortened V by 8 bases and J by 5 bases, and 10 bases separated the two germline ends. Germline V gene lookup returns CDR1 KGHSH and CDR2 LQKENI. CDR3 length: 11 amino acids. CDR3 residues: CASQYRDEQYF. For the CDR3, the DNA is TGTGCCAGCCAATACAGGGACGAGCAGTACTTC.

This sequence joins TRBV29-1 and TRBJ1-1, with a tentative D call TRBD1 (5 bases). The V and J ends lost 1 base and 1 base respectively, with 7 bases between them. The CDR3 is made up of 13 amino acids. Germline CDR1 SQVTM, CDR2 ANQGSEA. CDR3 region: CSVEGQQNTEAFF. The CDR3 DNA reads as TGCAGCGTTGAAGGACAGCAGAACACTGAAGCTTTCTTT.

This clone was observed at least ten times. The chain employs TRBV19 and TRBJ1-5; TRBD1 matches at 7 bases. The V segment lost 4 bases and the J segment 9 bases; nucleotides outside the gene matches: 6. CDR1 and CDR2 (germline): LNHDA, SQIVND (reference sequence). CDR3 size: 13 residues. The CDR3 nucleotides are TGTGCCAGTAGTAGGGACAGCCCAGGGCCCCAGCATTTT. Translation: CASSRDSPGPQHF.

CDR3 amino acids: CASSQAGLEVGEQFF. Here the CDR3 DNA reads TGTGCCAGCAGCCAAGCTGGACTAGAGGTCGGTGAGCAGTTCTTC. The chain has TRBV4-2 and TRBJ2-1; 7 bases line up with TRBD2. The CDR3 consists of 15 residues. Germline CDR1 reads LGHNA; CDR2 reads YNFKEQ. The V and J ends lost 1 base and 9 bases, in that order; junction bases with no gene match: 9.

This clone was counted only a few times. The J gene is TRBJ2-5, the V gene TRBV6-4; tentative D call: TRBD2 (5 bases). The CDR3 length is 13 residues. Per germline, CDR1 MRHNA and CDR2 SNTAGT. Trimming cost V 2 bases and J 2 bases, with 6 bases left between them. The CDR3 nucleotides read TGTGCCAGCAGTGACCGGGGACAAGAGACCCAGTACTTC. It yields the protein CASSDRGQETQYF.

The rearrangement joins TRBV7-6 to TRBJ2-7; TRBD2 aligns across 11 bases. The V segment lost 3 bases and the J segment 2 bases; nucleotides outside the gene matches: 0. Germline CDR1 SGHVS, CDR2 FNYEAQ. This CDR3 spans 14 amino acids. The DNA of the CDR3 is TGTGCCAGCAGCTTGACTAGCGGGACCTACGAGCAGTACTTC. It is translated as CASSLTSGTYEQYF. The full variable domain, its missing parts supplied by reference TRBV7-6 and TRBJ2-7, is GAGVSQSPRYKVTKRGQDVALRCDPISGHVSLYWYRQALGQGPEFLTYFNYEAQQDKSGLPNDRFSAERPEGSISTLTIQRTEQRDSAMYRCASSLTSGTYEQYFGPGTRLTVT.

CDR3 DNA: TGTGCCAGTAGTACGGACAGGGTGGGCACAGATACGCAGTATTTT. It is translated as CASSTDRVGTDTQYF. The V gene is TRBV19, the J gene TRBJ2-3; 8 bases line up with TRBD1. This CDR3 spans 15 amino acids. V lost 4 bases, J lost 1 base, and 4 bases stayed unmatched. Germline CDR1 reads LNHDA; CDR2 reads SQIVND (reference sequence).

This clone appeared a few times. The gene calls are TRBV23-1 and TRBJ2-7; 7 bases map to TRBD1. TRBV23-1 is filed as an ORF, its function uncertain. CDR3 length equals 15 residues. Trimming took 7 bases from V and 0 from J; bases not matched to a gene: 9. The CDR3 coding sequence is TGCGCCAGCACCCAACAGGGGCCCCTCTCCTACGAGCAGTACTTC. Encoded protein: CASTQQGPLSYEQYF.

This clone came up a few times. The chain joins TRBV4-3 to TRBJ2-3, with D unclear. CDR1 and CDR2 (germline): LGHNA, YSLEER. This CDR3 is built from 13 residues. Trimming removed 8 bases at V and 2 bases at J, with 11 bases between. The CDR3, as DNA: TGCGCCAGCCCCGCGTTAGTCACAGATACGCAGTATTTT. This gives the protein CASPALVTDTQYF.

This CDR3 is CASSPRGQRGREQYF. For the CDR3, the DNA is TGTGCCAGCAGCCCCCGAGGGCAGAGAGGTCGCGAGCAGTACTTC. The genes are TRBV7-2 and TRBJ2-7, with D possibly being TRBD2 (5 bases). CDR1 and CDR2 (germline): SGHTA, FQGNSA. The CDR3 has 15 amino acids. V was pared by 5 bases and J by 6 bases, with 20 bases between.